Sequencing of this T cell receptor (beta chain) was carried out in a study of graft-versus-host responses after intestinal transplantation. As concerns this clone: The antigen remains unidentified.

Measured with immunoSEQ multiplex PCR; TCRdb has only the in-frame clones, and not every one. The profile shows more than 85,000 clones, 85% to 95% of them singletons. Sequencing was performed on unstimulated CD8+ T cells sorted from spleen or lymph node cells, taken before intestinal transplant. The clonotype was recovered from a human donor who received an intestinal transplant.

The CDR3 here is CASSWGQGQPQHF. Written as DNA, the CDR3 is TGTGCCAGCAGCTGGGGACAGGGGCAGCCCCAGCATTTT. The rearrangement links TRBV7-2 to TRBJ1-5; 10 bases match TRBD1. Per the germline V gene, CDR1 is SGHTA and CDR2 is FQGNSA. V shed 4 bases and J 7 bases; nucleotides not matched to a gene: 1. The CDR3 is 13 residues long.